The clone carrying this TCR beta chain has a count of ten or more. In TCRdb, the 5' RACE reads were re-called with MiXCR into one record per CDR3 protein. There are about 220,000 distinct CDR3 sequences in the sample; about 10% occur only once, and 20% to 25% lies in the top ten. This entry belongs to a study of CD8 T cells in ankylosing spondylitis. This clonotype was sampled from a male donor with ankylosing spondylitis or in good health (not recorded which). The sequenced material came from blood, either unsorted or a sorted T cell fraction (not recorded which).

CDR3 in DNA: TGCAGTGCTAGAGGACAGGTGGTTGATCGCCAGTACTTC. Encoded protein: CSARGQVVDRQYF. The chain carries TRBV20-1 and TRBJ2-5; weak D call: TRBD1 (6 bases). Germline V gene sequence: CDR1 DFQATT, CDR2 SNEGSKA (reference sequence). The CDR3 extends over 13 amino acids. V lost 1 base and J lost 10, with 16 bases in between.